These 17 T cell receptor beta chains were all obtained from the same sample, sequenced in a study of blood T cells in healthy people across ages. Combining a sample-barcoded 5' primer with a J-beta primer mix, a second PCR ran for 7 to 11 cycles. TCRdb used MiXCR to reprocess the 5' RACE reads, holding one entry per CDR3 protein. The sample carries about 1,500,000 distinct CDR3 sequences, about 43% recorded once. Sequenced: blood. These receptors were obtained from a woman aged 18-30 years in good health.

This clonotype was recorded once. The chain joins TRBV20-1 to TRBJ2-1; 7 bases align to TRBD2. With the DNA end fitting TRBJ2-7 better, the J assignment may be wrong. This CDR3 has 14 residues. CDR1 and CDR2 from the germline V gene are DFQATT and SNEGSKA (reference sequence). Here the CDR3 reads CSAPTSFGYNEQYF. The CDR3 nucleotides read TGCAGTGCTCCGACTAGCTTCGGCTACAATGAGCAGTACTTC.

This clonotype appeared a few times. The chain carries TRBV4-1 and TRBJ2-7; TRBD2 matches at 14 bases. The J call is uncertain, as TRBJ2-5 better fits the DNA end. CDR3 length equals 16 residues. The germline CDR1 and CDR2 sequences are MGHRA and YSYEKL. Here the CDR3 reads CASSQVGLAGEETQYF. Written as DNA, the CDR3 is TGCGCCAGCAGCCAAGTGGGACTAGCGGGGGAAGAGACCCAGTACTTC.

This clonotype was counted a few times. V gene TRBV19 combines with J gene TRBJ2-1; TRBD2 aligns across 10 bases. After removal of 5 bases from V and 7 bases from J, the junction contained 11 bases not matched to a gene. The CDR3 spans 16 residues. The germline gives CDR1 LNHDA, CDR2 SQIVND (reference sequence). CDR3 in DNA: TGTGCCAGTAGTCTGACCGGGACTAGCGTAGCTAATGAGCAGTTCTTC. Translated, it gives CASSLTGTSVANEQFF.

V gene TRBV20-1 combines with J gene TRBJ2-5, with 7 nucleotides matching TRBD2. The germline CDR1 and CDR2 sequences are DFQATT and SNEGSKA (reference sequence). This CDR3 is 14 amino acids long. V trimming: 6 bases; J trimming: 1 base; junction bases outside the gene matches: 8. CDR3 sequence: CSAGEGNGQETQYF. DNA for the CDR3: TGCAGTGCCGGGGAGGGGAATGGCCAAGAGACCCAGTACTTC.

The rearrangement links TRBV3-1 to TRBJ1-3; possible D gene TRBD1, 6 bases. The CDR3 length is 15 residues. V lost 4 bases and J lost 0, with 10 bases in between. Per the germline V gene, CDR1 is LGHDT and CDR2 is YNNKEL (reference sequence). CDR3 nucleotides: TGTGCCAGCAGCCTCACAGGGTTCTCTGGAAACACCATATATTTT. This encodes CASSLTGFSGNTIYF. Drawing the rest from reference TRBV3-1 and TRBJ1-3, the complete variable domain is DTAVSQTPKYLVTQMGNDKSIKCEQNLGHDTMYWYKQDSKKFLKIMFSYNNKELIINETVPNRFSPKSPDKAHLNLHINSLELGDSAVYFCASSLTGFSGNTIYFGEGSWLTVV.

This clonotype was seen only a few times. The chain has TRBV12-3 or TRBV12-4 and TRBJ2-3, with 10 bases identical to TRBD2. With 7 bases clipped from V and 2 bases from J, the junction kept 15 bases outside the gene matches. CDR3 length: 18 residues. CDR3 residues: CASTPEVLAGVNTDTQYF. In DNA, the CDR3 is TGTGCCAGCACCCCCGAAGTCCTAGCGGGGGTCAACACAGATACGCAGTATTTT.

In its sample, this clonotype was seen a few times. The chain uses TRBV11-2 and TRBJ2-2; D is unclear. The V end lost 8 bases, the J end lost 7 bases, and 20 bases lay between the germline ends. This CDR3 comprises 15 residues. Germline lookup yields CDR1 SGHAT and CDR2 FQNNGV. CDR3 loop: CASGSPRTAYGELFF. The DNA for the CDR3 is TGTGCCAGCGGTTCCCCACGTACCGCATACGGGGAGCTGTTTTTT. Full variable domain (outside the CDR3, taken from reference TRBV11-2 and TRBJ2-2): EAGVAQSPRYKIIEKRQSVAFWCNPISGHATLYWYQQILGQGPKLLIQFQNNGVVDDSQLPKDRFSAERLKGVDSTLKIQPAKLEDSAVYLCASGSPRTAYGELFFGEGSRLTVL.

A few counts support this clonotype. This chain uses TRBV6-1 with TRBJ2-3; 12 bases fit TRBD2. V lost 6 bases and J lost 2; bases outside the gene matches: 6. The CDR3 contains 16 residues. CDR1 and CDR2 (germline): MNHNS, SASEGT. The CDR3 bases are TGTGCCAGCAGACGATGGACTAGCGGGACCACAGATACGCAGTATTTT. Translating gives CASRRWTSGTTDTQYF.

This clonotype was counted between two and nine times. This CDR3 reads CASSQVVGPGTNQPQHF. CDR3 bases: TGCGCCAGCAGCCAAGTGGTCGGGCCAGGGACCAATCAGCCCCAGCATTTT. The genes are TRBV4-1 and TRBJ1-5; D is possibly TRBD1 (5 bases). Germline loops: CDR1 MGHRA, CDR2 YSYEKL. The ends were cut back, 1 base at V and 3 bases at J, with 16 bases in the middle. The length of the CDR3 is 17 residues.

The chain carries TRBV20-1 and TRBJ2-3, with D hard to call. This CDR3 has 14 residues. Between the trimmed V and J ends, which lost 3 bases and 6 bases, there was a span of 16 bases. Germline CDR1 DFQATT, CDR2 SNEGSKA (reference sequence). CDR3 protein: CSASGRTPQDTQYF. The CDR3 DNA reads TGCAGTGCTAGTGGTCGAACCCCCCAGGATACGCAGTATTTT.

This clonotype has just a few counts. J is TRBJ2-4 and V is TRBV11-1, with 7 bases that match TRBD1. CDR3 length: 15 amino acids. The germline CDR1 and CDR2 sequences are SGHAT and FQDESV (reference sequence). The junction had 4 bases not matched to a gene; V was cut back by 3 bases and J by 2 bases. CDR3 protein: CASSFQQGPKNIQYF. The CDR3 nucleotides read TGTGCCAGCAGCTTTCAACAGGGGCCCAAAAACATTCAGTACTTC.

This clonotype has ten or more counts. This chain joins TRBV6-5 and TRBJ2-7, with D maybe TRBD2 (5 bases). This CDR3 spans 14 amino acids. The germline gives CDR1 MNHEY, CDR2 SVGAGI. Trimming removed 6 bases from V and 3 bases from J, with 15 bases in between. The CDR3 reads CASSPGNGRYEQYF. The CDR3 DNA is TGTGCCAGCAGCCCGGGGAACGGCCGCTACGAGCAGTACTTC.

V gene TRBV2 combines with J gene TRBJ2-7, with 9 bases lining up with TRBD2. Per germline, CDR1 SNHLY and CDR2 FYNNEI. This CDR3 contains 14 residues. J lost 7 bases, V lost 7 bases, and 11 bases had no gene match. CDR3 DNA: TGTGCCAGCACTCGGCGGGGGGGCACAATGGAGCAGTACTTC. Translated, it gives CASTRRGGTMEQYF.

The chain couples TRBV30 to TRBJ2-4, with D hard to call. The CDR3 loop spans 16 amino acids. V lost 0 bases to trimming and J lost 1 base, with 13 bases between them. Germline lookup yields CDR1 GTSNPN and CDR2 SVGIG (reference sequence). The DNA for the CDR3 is TGTGCCTGGAGTGTCAGGACCTACGAGGCCAAAAACATTCAGTACTTC. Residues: CAWSVRTYEAKNIQYF. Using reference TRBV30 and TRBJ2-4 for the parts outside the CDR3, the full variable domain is SQTIHQWPATLVQPVGSPLSLECTVEGTSNPNLYWYRQAAGRGLQLLFYSVGIGQISSEVPQNLSASRPQDRQFILSSKKLLLSDSGFYLCAWSVRTYEAKNIQYFGAGTRLSVL.

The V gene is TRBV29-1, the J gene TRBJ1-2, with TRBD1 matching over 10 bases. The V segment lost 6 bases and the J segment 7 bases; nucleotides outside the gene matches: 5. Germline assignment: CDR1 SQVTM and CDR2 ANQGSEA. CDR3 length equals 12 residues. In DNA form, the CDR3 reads TGCAGCGTCGCGACAGGGGGCAGTGGCTACACCTTC. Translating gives CSVATGGSGYTF. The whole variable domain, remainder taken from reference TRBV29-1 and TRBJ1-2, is SAVISQKPSRDICQRGTSLTIQCQVDSQVTMMFWYRQQPGQSLTLIATANQGSEATYESGFVIDKFPISRPNLTFSTLTVSNMSPEDSSIYLCSVATGGSGYTFGSGTRLTVV.

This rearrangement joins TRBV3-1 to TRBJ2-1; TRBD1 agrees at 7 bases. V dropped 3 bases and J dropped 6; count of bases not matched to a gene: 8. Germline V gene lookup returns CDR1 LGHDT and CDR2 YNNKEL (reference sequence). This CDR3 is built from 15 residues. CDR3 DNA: TGTGCCAGCAGCCACGGATCTGGACAGGTCAATGAGCAGTTCTTC. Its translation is CASSHGSGQVNEQFF.

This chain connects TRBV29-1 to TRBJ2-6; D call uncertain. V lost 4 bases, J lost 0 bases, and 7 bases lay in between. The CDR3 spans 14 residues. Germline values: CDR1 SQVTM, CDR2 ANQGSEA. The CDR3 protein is CSVVVHSGANVLTF. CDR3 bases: TGCAGCGTTGTCGTTCACTCTGGGGCCAACGTCCTGACTTTC.